This T cell receptor (beta chain) stems from a study of shared clonotypes between healthy human individuals. The length of the CDR3 is 16 residues. V lost 3 bases and J lost 6; bases outside the gene matches: 11. Germline V gene lookup returns CDR1 WNHNN and CDR2 SYGVQD (reference sequence). Produced via immunoSEQ multiplex PCR; TCRdb's table is partial and in-frame only. The sample lists 2 million to 2.5 million clones, approximately 94% occurring once. The specimen sequenced was naive CD4+ T cells sorted from blood. The subset was: CD45RA+ positively selected. This sequence originates from a man between 18 and 35 years old in good health. The chain combines TRBV10-1 with TRBJ2-3; 8 bases are a match to TRBD2. This chain's CDR3 is CASSDRRGVVRDTQYF. CDR3 in DNA: TGCGCCAGCAGTGACCGGCGGGGGGTGGTAAGGGATACGCAGTATTTT.